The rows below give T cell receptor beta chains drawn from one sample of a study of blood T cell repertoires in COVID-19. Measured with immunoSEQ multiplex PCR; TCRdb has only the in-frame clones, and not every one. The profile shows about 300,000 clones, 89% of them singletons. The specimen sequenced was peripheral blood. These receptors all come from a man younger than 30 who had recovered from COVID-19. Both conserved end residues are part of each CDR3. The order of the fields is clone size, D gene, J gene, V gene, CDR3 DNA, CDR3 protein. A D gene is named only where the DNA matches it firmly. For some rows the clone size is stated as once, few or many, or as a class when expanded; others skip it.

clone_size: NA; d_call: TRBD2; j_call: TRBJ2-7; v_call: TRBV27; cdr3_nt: TGTGCCAGCACCTCCCGGAGCTCCGGGAGGGACGAGCAGTACTTC; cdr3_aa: CASTSRSSGRDEQYF
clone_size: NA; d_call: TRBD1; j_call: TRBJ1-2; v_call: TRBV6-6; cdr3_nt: TGTGCCAGCAGTTCACGGACAGGGGAAGGCTATGGCTACACCTTC; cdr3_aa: CASSSRTGEGYGYTF
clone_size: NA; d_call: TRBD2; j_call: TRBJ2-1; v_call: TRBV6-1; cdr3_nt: TGTGCCAGCAGCTCGGGACTAGAATACAATGAGCAGTTCTTC; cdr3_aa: CASSSGLEYNEQFF
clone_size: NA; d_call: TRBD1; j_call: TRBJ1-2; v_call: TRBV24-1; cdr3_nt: TGTGCCACCAGTCCGGGACAGGGATACGGTGGCTACACCTTC; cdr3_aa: CATSPGQGYGGYTF
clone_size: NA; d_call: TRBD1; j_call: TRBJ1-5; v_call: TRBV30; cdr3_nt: TGTGCCTGGAGTCGACAGGGAAATCAGCCCCAGCATTTT; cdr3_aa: CAWSRQGNQPQHF
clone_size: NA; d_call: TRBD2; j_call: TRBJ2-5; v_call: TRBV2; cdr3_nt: TGTGCCAGCAGTGCCCTAGCGGGGGGACAAGAGACCCAGTACTTC; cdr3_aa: CASSALAGGQETQYF
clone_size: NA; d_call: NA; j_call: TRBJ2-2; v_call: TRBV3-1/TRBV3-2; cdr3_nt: TGTGCCAGCAGCCCGTCAGGCACCGGGGAGCTGTTTTTT; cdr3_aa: CASSPSGTGELFF
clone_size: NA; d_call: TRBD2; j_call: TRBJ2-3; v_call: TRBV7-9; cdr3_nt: TGTGCCAGCCACATCGGGGGGACGGAAACAGATACGCAGTATTTT; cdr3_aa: CASHIGGTETDTQYF
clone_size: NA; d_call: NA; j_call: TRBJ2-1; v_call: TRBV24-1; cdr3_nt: TGTGCCACCAGTGATGACCGGGGGGCCGGGCTGTTCTTC; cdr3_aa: CATSDDRGAGLFF
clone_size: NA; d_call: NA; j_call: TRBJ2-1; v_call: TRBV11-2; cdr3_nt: TGTGCCAGCAGCTTAGGACCTTCTAGTAACAATGAGCAGTTCTTC; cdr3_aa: CASSLGPSSNNEQFF
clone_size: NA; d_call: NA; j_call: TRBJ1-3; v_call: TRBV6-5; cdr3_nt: TGTGCCAGCACCGGTCGGGGGTCTGGAAACACCATATATTTT; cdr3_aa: CASTGRGSGNTIYF
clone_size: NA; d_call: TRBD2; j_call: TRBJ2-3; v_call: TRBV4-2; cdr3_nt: TGTGCCAGCAGCCAAGAGTTGTGGCTAGCGGGTAGCACAGATACGCAGTATTTT; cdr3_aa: CASSQELWLAGSTDTQYF
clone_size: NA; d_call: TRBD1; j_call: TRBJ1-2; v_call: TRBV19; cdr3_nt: TGTGCCAGTAGATCGGGACAGTACGCCTATGGCTACACCTTC; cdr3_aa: CASRSGQYAYGYTF
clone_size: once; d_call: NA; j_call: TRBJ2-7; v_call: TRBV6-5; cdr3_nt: TGTGCCAGCAGTCCTCGATCGGGGGAGCAGTACTTC; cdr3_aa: CASSPRSGEQYF
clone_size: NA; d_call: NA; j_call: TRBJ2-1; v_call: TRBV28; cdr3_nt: TGTGCCACCGTGAGCTGGAATGAGCAGTTCTTC; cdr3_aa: CATVSWNEQFF
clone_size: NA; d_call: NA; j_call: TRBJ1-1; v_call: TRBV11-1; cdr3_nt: TGTGCCAGCAGCTTAGCAGGACAATACACTGAAGCTTTCTTT; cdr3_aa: CASSLAGQYTEAFF
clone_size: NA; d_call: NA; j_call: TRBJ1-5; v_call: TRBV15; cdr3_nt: TGTGCCACCAGCAGAGAAGGCGGTCAGCCCCAGCATTTT; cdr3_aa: CATSREGGQPQHF
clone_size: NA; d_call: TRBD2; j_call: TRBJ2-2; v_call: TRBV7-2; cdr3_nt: TGTGCCAGCAGCTCCCTAGCGGGGGGCACGGGCACCGGGGAGCTGTTTTTT; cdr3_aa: CASSSLAGGTGTGELFF
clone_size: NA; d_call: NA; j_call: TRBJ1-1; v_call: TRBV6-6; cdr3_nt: TGTGCCAGCAGCCCATTGGGGGCCATGAACACTGAAGCTTTCTTT; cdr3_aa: CASSPLGAMNTEAFF
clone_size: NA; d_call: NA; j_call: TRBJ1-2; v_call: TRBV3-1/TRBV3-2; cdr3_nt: TGTGCCAGCAGCCAAGATTGGGGGCGGAACTATGGCTACACCTTC; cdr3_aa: CASSQDWGRNYGYTF